This T cell receptor (beta chain) stems from a study of blood T cell repertoires in COVID-19 (dated by TCRdb to about 2020). Broadly, across the study: Samples from collaborators originated in the United States, Italy and Spain and spanned both the acute and convalescent phases of COVID-19. The material from the prospective study consisted of cDNA or gDNA derived from T cells, B-cell-depleted T cells, or PBMCs. Subjects who had been exposed to COVID-19, were actively infected with it, or had recovered from it provided the deeply sampled blood TCRbeta repertoires that made up the dataset. The repertoires were released in a freely available public database meant as a resource for research on the immune response to SARS-CoV-2. Samples came from the ongoing ImmuneRACE study (first 160 participants) plus 1,254 subjects from 6 global collaborators. Sample metadata almost always included a de-identified subject ID, COVID-19 status, age in years and sex. HLA class I and class II types, where available, came from metadata supplied by the sample provider rather than from assay-based typing.

Each collaborating institution followed its own protocols to collect whole blood in K2EDTA tubes. For TCRbeta analysis, collaborators shipped samples in one of three forms: frozen whole blood, isolated PBMCs, or DNA extracted from either of those sample types. Comment on this clone: No cognate antigen has been identified for it. Base-call qualities are not available, and no considerably larger clone is one nucleotide away.

General study outcomes and caveats: The amount of clinical and demographic metadata varied by source and participant and was provided uncurated.

The immunoSEQ Assay, a bias-controlled multiplex PCR, was used to amplify TCRbeta CDR3 regions from genomic DNA. Regarding the original processing steps: The number of nucleated cells in each sample was estimated from the amplification of reference gene primers within the assay. To quantify the absolute abundance of each unique TCRbeta CDR3 rearrangement, sequence reads were collapsed and filtered. Productive Simpson clonality was computed per sample as the square root of Simpson's diversity index over productive rearrangements. The source is immuneACCESS, and TCRdb retained only in-frame sequences with V and J called. Part of the clones is not carried over; for the studies checked, unresolved V genes explain less than half of this, and the remainder is unexplained. The V and J calls and clone size are taken from that table; D and trimming were inferred from the DNA. This sample is represented by 100,000 to 150,000 clones; approximately 81% of them were singletons. Of the sample, 3.5% to 4.5% is held by the ten largest clones.

Reading the germline V gene gives CDR1 SGHTA and CDR2 FQGTGA. V lost 5 bases and J lost 5 bases; the stretch between them is 12 bases long. From its cysteine to its phenylalanine, the CDR3 spans 13 amino acids. Only the CDR3 portion is preserved as DNA: 39 bases, with reading frame beginning at the first base. The specimen was peripheral blood. The chain links TRBV7-3 with TRBJ2-5; perhaps TRBD2 is the D gene, with 5 bases matching. The source of this sequence is a woman aged 50 to 60 with acute or convalescent COVID-19. The CDR3 amino acid sequence is: CASSRSSMETQYF. The DNA reads as follows: TGTGCCAGCAGCCGTTCTAGCATGGAGACCCAGTACTTC.